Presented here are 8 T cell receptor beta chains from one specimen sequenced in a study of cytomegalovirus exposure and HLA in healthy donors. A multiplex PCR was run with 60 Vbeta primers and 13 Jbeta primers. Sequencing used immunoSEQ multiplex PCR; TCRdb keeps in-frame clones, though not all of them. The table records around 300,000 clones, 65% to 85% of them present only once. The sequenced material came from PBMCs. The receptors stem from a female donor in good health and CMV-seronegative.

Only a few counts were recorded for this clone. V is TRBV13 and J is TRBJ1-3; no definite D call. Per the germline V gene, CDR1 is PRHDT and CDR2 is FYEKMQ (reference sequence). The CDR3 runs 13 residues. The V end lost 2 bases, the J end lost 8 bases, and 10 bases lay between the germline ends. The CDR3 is CASSLSLADTIYF. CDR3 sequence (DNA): TGTGCCAGCAGCTTATCCCTGGCTGACACCATATATTTT.

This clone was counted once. CDR3 coding DNA: TGTGCCAGCAGAAGTTCCATATGGGGTCAGGGTTCCTACAATGAGCAGTTCTTC. Its protein product is CASRSSIWGQGSYNEQFF. The chain has TRBV27 and TRBJ2-1, with D perhaps matching TRBD1 (5 bases). V dropped 6 bases and J dropped 1 base, with 22 bases sitting between them. Germline assignment: CDR1 MNHEY and CDR2 SMNVEV (reference sequence). The CDR3 covers 18 residues.

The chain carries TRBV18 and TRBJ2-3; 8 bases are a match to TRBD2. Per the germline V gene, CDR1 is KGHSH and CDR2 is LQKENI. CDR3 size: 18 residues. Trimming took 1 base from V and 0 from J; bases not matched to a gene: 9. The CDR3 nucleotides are TGTGCCAGCTCACCACGGTCCCAAGCGGGAGTTAGCACAGATACGCAGTATTTT. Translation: CASSPRSQAGVSTDTQYF.

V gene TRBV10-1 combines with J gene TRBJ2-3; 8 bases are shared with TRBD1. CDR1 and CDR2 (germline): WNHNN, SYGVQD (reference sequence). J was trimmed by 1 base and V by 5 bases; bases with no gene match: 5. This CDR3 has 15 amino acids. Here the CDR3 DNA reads TGCGCCAGCAGTACGGACAGGGAGCGCACAGATACGCAGTATTTT. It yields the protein CASSTDRERTDTQYF.

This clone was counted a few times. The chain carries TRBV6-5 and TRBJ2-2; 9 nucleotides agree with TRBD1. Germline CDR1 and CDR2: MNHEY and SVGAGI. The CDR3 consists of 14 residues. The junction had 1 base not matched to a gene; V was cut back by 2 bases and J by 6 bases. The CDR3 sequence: CASSYRTGAGELFF. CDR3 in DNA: TGTGCCAGCAGTTACAGGACAGGGGCCGGGGAGCTGTTTTTT.

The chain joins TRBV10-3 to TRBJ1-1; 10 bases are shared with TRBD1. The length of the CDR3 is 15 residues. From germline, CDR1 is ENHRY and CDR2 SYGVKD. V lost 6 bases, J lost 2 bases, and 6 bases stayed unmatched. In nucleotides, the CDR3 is TGTGCCATCAGCGAGACAGGGGGCCCTAACACTGAAGCTTTCTTT. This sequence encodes CAISETGGPNTEAFF.

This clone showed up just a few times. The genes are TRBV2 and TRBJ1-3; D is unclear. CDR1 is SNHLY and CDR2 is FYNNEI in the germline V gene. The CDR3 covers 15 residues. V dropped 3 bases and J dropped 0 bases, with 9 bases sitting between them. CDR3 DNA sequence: TGTGCCAGCAGTGATAGGACTCCCTCTGGAAACACCATATATTTT. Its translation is CASSDRTPSGNTIYF.

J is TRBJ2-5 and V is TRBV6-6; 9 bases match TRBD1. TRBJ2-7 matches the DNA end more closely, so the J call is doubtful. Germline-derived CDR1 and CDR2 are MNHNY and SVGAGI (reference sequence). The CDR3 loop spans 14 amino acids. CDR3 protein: CASSGGQGSYEQYF. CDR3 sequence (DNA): TGTGCCAGCAGTGGGGGACAGGGCTCCTACGAGCAGTACTTC.